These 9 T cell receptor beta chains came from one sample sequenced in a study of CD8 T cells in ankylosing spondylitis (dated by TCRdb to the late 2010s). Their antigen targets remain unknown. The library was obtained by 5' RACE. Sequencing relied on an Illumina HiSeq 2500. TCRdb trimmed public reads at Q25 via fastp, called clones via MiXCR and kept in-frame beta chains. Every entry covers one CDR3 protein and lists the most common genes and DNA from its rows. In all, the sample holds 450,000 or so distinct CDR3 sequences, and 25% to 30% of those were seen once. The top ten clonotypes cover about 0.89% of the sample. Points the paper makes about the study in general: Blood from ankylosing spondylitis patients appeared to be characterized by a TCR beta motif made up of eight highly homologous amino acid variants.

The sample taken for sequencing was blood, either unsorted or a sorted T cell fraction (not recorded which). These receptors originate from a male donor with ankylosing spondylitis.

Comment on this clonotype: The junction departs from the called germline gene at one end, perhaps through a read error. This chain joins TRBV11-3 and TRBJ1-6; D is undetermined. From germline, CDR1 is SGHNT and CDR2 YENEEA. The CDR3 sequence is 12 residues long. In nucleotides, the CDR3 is TGTGCCAGCAGCTCCAATAATTCACCCCTCCACTTT. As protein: CASSSNNSPLHF.

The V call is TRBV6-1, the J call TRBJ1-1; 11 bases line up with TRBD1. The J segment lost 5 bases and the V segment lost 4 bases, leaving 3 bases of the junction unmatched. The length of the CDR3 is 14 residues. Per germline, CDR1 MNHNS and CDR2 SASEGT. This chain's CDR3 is CASSGTGGLTEAFF. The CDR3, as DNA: TGTGCCAGCAGTGGGACAGGGGGCTTGACTGAAGCTTTCTTT.

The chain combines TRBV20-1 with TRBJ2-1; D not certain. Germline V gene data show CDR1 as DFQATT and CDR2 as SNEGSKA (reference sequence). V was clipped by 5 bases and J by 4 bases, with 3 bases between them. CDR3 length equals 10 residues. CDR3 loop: CSAEYNEQFF. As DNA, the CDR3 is TGCAGTGCTGAGTACAATGAGCAGTTCTTC.

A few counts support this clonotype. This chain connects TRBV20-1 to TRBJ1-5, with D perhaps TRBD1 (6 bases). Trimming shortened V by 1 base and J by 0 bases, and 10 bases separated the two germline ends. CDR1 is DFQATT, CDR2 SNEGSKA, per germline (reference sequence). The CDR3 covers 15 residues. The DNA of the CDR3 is TGCAGTGCTAGAGGCCAGGGGAATAGCAATCAGCCCCAGCATTTT. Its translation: CSARGQGNSNQPQHF.

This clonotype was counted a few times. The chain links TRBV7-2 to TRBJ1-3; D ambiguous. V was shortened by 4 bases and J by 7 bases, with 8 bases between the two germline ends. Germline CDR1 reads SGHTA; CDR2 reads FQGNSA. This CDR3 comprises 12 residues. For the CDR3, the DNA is TGTGCCAGCAGCTCCACCGCGAACACCATATATTTT. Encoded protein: CASSSTANTIYF.

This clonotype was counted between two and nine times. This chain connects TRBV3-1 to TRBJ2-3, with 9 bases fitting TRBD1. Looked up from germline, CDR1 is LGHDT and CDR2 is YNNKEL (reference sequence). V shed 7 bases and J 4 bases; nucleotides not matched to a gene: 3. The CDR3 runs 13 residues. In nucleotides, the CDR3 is TGTGCCAGCACTAGACAGGGGGCAGATACGCAGTATTTT. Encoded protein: CASTRQGADTQYF.

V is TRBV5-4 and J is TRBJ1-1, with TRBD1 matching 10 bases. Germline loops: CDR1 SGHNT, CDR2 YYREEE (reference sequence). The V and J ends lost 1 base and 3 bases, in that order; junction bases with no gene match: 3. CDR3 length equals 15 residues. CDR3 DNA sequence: TGTGCCAGCAGCTTGCCGACAGGGGGCTACACTGAAGCTTTCTTT. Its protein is CASSLPTGGYTEAFF.

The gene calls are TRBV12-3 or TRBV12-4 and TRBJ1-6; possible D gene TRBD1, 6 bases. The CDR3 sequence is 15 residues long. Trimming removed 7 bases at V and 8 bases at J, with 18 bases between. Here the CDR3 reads CASIPGVAGDSPLHF. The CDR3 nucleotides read TGTGCCAGCATCCCGGGGGTGGCAGGGGATTCACCCCTCCACTTT.

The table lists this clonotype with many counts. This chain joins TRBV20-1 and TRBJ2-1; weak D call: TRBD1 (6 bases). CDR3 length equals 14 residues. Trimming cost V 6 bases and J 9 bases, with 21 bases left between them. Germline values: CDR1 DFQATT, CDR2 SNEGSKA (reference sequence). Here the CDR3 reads CSAPRGGPGPEQFF. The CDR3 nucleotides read TGCAGTGCCCCTAGAGGGGGACCGGGGCCTGAGCAGTTCTTC.